Included here is one TCR delta chain sequence, with context. This sample was included in a study of γδ T cells in repeated Plasmodium falciparum infection. Study at large: Over about 600 days, donors received four mosquito-bite P. falciparum NF54 infections.

TCRdb ran CATT on the multiplex PCR reads. The sample yields roughly 90,000 delta-chain clones, 1.4% seen once. Trimming shortened V by 3 bases and J by 1 base, and 30 bases separated the two germline ends. Germline loops: CDR1 TSWWSYY, CDR2 QGS. The CDR3 has 21 residues. Flow sorting of PBMC yielded separate Vgamma9/Vdelta2+ and Vdelta2-negative gammadelta T cell populations for bulk repertoire analysis. The rearrangement joins TRDV1 to TRDJ1, with D possibly TRDD3 on 8 matching bases. TCRdb records no J gene; here it was assigned by comparing the DNA to germline. The sequence derives from a pool of human donors (malaria-infected and uninfected, not separated). The specimen sequenced was gamma-delta T cells from blood. Here the CDR3 DNA reads TGTGCTCTTGGGGACCTCCTTCCTTCAGGGCTGGGGGAGAGGGGCACCGATAAACTCATCTTT. As protein: CALGDLLPSGLGERGTDKLIF.